Given below is one TCR beta chain in context. The antigen is not known. A universal primer binding site was introduced by template switching. The final cDNA contained unique molecular identifiers. TCRdb processed the 5' RACE reads anew with MiXCR; each CDR3 protein has one entry. The profile shows a few hundred thousand distinct CDR3 sequences, more than 9% of them singletons. This CDR3 region has 16 residues. Germline CDR1 SGHRS, CDR2 YFSETQ. V shed 1 base and J 2 bases; nucleotides not matched to a gene: 9. The source of the sample is a study of identical twins. Overall study results and limits: Where out-of-frame alpha sequences were twin-shared, they showed excess low generation probability. Within beta out-of-frame sequences, the excess sharing observed between twins was weaker. Beta clonotypes that were abundant in cord blood contained fewer insertions, a pattern absent from memory repertoires.

These data are also associated with another study on yellow fever vaccine responses in identical twins.

V is TRBV5-1 and J is TRBJ2-7; 7 bases align to TRBD1. This TCR was sampled from a woman between 18 and 29 years old in good health. The specimen sequenced was PBMCs. CDR3 sequence: CASSLSKGTVPYEQYF. The CDR3 nucleotides read TGCGCCAGCAGCTTGAGTAAAGGGACAGTCCCCTACGAGCAGTACTTC.